This TCR beta chain was recovered during a study of vaccination effects on CD4 cells after COVID-19. A roughly 11-day culture period preceded the isolation of CD4+ T cells. This clone is a singleton in its sample. Antigen specificity is unknown. The data were produced by immunoSEQ multiplex PCR, yet TCRdb's version contains in-frame clones alone and is incomplete. The profile shows 30,000 to 40,000 clones, 82% of them singletons. V lost 1 base, J lost 1 base, and 10 bases lay in between. The CDR3 covers 15 residues. Germline V lookup: CDR1 SGHTA, CDR2 FQGTGA. This specimen was CD4+ T cells from PBMCs cultured without peptide, taken before COVID-19 vaccination. The chain couples TRBV7-3 to TRBJ1-1; D gene unclear. The TCR originated in a human donor who received a COVID-19 vaccine. The CDR3 DNA reads as TGTGCCAGCAGCTTAATGACGGCCAAGAACACTGAAGCTTTCTTT. This encodes CASSLMTAKNTEAFF.